The 29 T cell receptor beta chains listed next were all sequenced from one sample in a study of T cell clones after liver transplantation. Repertoires were generated with immunoSEQ multiplex PCR, while TCRdb's copy carries only in-frame clones and drops some. The sample includes about 74,000 clones, under 90% of them seen just once. Sequencing was performed on CD4+ T cells from blood, taken before liver transplant. All receptors derive from a human donor who received a liver transplant.

The chain recombines TRBV6-6 with TRBJ1-5; TRBD1 matches at 7 bases. CDR3 length: 12 residues. The trim removed 6 bases at V and 6 bases at J, leaving 2 bases unmatched. CDR1 and CDR2 (germline): MNHNY, SVGAGI (reference sequence). The CDR3 protein is CASSDRAQPQHF. In nucleotides, the CDR3 is TGTGCCAGCAGCGACAGGGCTCAGCCCCAGCATTTT.

The rearrangement joins TRBV5-1 to TRBJ2-7; no firm D call. Between the trimmed V and J ends, which lost 0 bases and 3 bases, there was a span of 1 base. The CDR3 spans 11 residues. Germline CDR1 is SGHRS and CDR2 is YFSETQ. In DNA form, the CDR3 reads TGCGCCAGCAGCTTGGGCTACGAGCAGTACTTC. Protein product: CASSLGYEQYF.

The J gene is TRBJ2-7, the V gene TRBV28; D might be TRBD2 (7 bases). There are 15 residues in the CDR3. CDR1 MDHEN and CDR2 SYDVKM come from the germline V gene. Trimming pared 6 bases from V and 3 bases from J, leaving 18 bases between. The CDR3 reads CASRPDSGDYYEQYF. DNA of the CDR3: TGTGCCAGCAGGCCGGACAGTGGGGACTACTACGAGCAGTACTTC.

The rearrangement uses TRBV20-1 and TRBJ2-1; unclear D gene. The germline V and J ends were trimmed by 3 bases and 4 bases, with 1 base remaining between them. Germline V gene data show CDR1 as DFQATT and CDR2 as SNEGSKA (reference sequence). The CDR3 extends over 10 amino acids. The chain's CDR3 is CSASYNEQFF. The DNA of the CDR3 is TGCAGTGCTAGTTACAATGAGCAGTTCTTC.

The rearrangement joins TRBV2 to TRBJ1-1, with D unclear. The V and J ends lost 6 bases and 4 bases respectively, with 6 bases between them. CDR3 length: 11 residues. Germline V gene lookup returns CDR1 SNHLY and CDR2 FYNNEI. The CDR3, as DNA: TGTGCCAGCAGCAGGAGCACTGAAGCTTTCTTT. Translation: CASSRSTEAFF.

This clone showed up just a few times. The V gene is TRBV5-1, the J gene TRBJ2-1; TRBD2 matches 9 bases. Trimming removed 4 bases from V and 1 base from J; junction bases left unmatched: 6. The CDR3 consists of 16 residues. CDR1 and CDR2 from the germline V gene are SGHRS and YFSETQ. CDR3 in DNA: TGCGCCAGCAGCCCACAGACTAGCGGATCCTACAATGAGCAGTTCTTC. It codes for CASSPQTSGSYNEQFF.

The CDR3 sequence is CASSDRGTNEKLFF. The CDR3, as DNA: TGTGCCAGCTCAGACAGGGGCACAAATGAAAAACTGTTTTTT. The chain employs TRBV18 and TRBJ1-4; 8 bases agree with TRBD1. The CDR3 is 14 amino acids. CDR1 KGHSH and CDR2 LQKENI come from the germline V gene. After removal of 5 bases from V and 5 bases from J, the junction contained 4 bases not matched to a gene.

Concerning this clone itself: The junction does not match germline at one end; this may be a read error. The J gene is TRBJ1-4, the V gene TRBV5-1; 8 bases agree with TRBD1. The length of the CDR3 is 14 residues. Germline V gives CDR1 SGHRS, CDR2 YFSETQ. CDR3 in amino acids: CASGFGQGEEKLFF. The CDR3 bases are TGCGCCAGCGGCTTTGGACAGGGTGAGGAAAAACTGTTTTTT.

The V gene is TRBV4-3, the J gene TRBJ1-4, with D unclear. The CDR3 covers 16 residues. V was pared by 4 bases and J by 3 bases, with 15 bases between. Per germline, CDR1 LGHNA and CDR2 YSLEER. CDR3 protein: CASSLIATGSNEKLFF. Written as DNA, the CDR3 is TGCGCCAGCAGCCTAATCGCGACGGGGTCTAATGAAAAACTGTTTTTT.

This chain connects TRBV9 to TRBJ2-5; 14 bases align to TRBD2. Trimming cost V 4 bases and J 5 bases; bases outside gene matches: 7. The germline V gene encodes CDR1 SGDLS and CDR2 YYNGEE. The CDR3 covers 16 residues. The CDR3 DNA sequence: TGTGCCAGCAGCCAGACTAGCGGGAGGGCCATGGAGACCCAGTACTTC. This gives the protein CASSQTSGRAMETQYF.

The chain combines TRBV29-1 with TRBJ1-1; 11 positions agree with TRBD1. J gave up 5 bases and V 6 bases, and 11 bases lay outside the gene matches. The CDR3 loop spans 15 amino acids. Germline V gives CDR1 SQVTM, CDR2 ANQGSEA. CDR3 in amino acids: CSVRGTGTGGTEAFF. The CDR3 region has the DNA TGCAGCGTCCGCGGAACCGGGACAGGGGGGACTGAAGCTTTCTTT.

V and J are TRBV5-4 and TRBJ2-5, with D perhaps matching TRBD1 (7 bases). With 4 bases removed from V and 8 bases from J, the gap between germline ends came to 21 bases. CDR3 length: 15 residues. The germline V gene encodes CDR1 SGHNT and CDR2 YYREEE (reference sequence). The CDR3 DNA is TGTGCCAGCAGCCCCGGGACAGCCGCCGGGGGAACCCAGTACTTC. Encoded protein: CASSPGTAAGGTQYF.

V and J are TRBV4-2 and TRBJ2-1, with D possibly TRBD2 on 5 matching bases. The CDR3 is made up of 14 amino acids. Germline-derived CDR1 and CDR2 are LGHNA and YNFKEQ. V shed 1 base and J shed 9 bases, with 13 bases lying between them. The CDR3 DNA sequence: TGTGCCAGCAGCCAAGCTCGAGGTGGAGGTGAGCAGTTCTTC. Translating it yields CASSQARGGGEQFF.

The chain joins TRBV7-2 to TRBJ2-1; TRBD2 matches 7 bases. Germline V CDR1 and CDR2: SGHTA, FQGNSA. The CDR3 is made up of 15 amino acids. Trimming at V came to 0 bases and at J to 2 bases, leaving 1 base not matched to a gene. The CDR3 DNA reads as TGTGCCAGCAGCTTAGCGGCGGGAGCCTACAATGAGCAGTTCTTC. Residues: CASSLAAGAYNEQFF.

This chain uses TRBV5-4 with TRBJ2-7; the D gene is possibly TRBD2 (7 bases). Germline values: CDR1 SGHNT, CDR2 YYREEE (reference sequence). Trimming shortened V by 0 bases and J by 3 bases, and 13 bases separated the two germline ends. The length of the CDR3 is 15 residues. The CDR3 sequence is CASSLGGGAVYEQYF. In nucleotides, the CDR3 is TGTGCCAGCAGCTTGGGGGGGGGCGCGGTCTACGAGCAGTACTTC.

V and J are TRBV19 and TRBJ2-5; D unclear. Trimming pared 5 bases from V and 4 bases from J, leaving 8 bases between. The CDR3 consists of 12 residues. The germline V gene has CDR1 LNHDA and CDR2 SQIVND (reference sequence). CDR3 sequence reads: CASSERRETQYF. CDR3 bases: TGTGCCAGTAGTGAGCGAAGAGAGACCCAGTACTTC. The full variable domain, rest sourced from reference TRBV19 and TRBJ2-5, is DGGITQSPKYLFRKEGQNVTLSCEQNLNHDAMYWYRQDPGQGLRLIYYSQIVNDFQKGDIAEGYSVSREKKESFPLTVTSAQKNPTAFYLCASSERRETQYFGPGTRLLVL.

This clone was seen a single time. The genes are TRBV28 and TRBJ2-2; a weak D match, TRBD2 (6 bases). The V end lost 7 bases, the J end lost 5 bases, and 11 bases lay between the germline ends. CDR1 is MDHEN, CDR2 SYDVKM, per germline. The length of the CDR3 is 13 residues. CDR3 sequence reads: CASKRAGTGELFF. In DNA form, the CDR3 reads TGTGCCAGCAAACGGGCGGGGACCGGGGAGCTGTTTTTT.

This clone came up once. V usage is TRBV10-3 and J usage is TRBJ2-2, with TRBD1 identical over 9 bases. Germline V gene lookup returns CDR1 ENHRY and CDR2 SYGVKD. Trimming removed 10 bases from V and 0 bases from J; junction bases left unmatched: 6. The CDR3 runs 15 residues. The CDR3 nucleotides read TGTGCCACCACCAGACAGGGGGCGAACACCGGGGAGCTGTTTTTT. Residues: CATTRQGANTGELFF.

The CDR3 region has the DNA TGTGCCACGCGAGCCAGGGGAGTGATATCGTATGAGCAGTTCTTC. Protein sequence: CATRARGVISYEQFF. The gene calls are TRBV19 and TRBJ2-1, with a possible D match to TRBD1 (6 bases). The length of the CDR3 is 15 residues. The germline gives CDR1 LNHDA, CDR2 SQIVND (reference sequence). Trimming left V 10 bases short and J 8 bases short, with 24 bases between. The full variable domain, in which reference TRBV19 and TRBJ2-1 provide the parts outside the CDR3, is DGGITQSPKYLFRKEGQNVTLSCEQNLNHDAMYWYRQDPGQGLRLIYYSQIVNDFQKGDIAEGYSVSREKKESFPLTVTSAQKNPTAFYLCATRARGVISYEQFFGPGTRLTVL.

The V gene is TRBV7-8, the J gene TRBJ2-7; TRBD2 is a possible D gene (6 bases). Germline V gene lookup returns CDR1 SGHVS and CDR2 FQNEAQ. The V end lost 5 bases, the J end lost 7 bases, and 18 bases lay between the germline ends. The CDR3 extends over 14 amino acids. Written as DNA, the CDR3 is TGTGCCAGCAGCGTCCGGGACTCCGGTTGGGAGCAGTACTTC. Its protein product is CASSVRDSGWEQYF.

CDR3 DNA sequence: TGTGCCAGCAGCTTAATCAGGGGGCTTAACTATGGCTACACCTTC. Its protein product is CASSLIRGLNYGYTF. The chain employs TRBV7-9 and TRBJ1-2; TRBD1 aligns across 8 bases. Trimming took 2 bases from V and 1 from J; bases not matched to a gene: 3. The CDR3 has 15 residues. Germline V gene sequence: CDR1 SEHNR, CDR2 FQNEAQ (reference sequence).

The CDR3 nucleotides are TGCGCCAGCAGGACTAGCGGGGCCCGCACAGATACGCAGTATTTT. It is translated as CASRTSGARTDTQYF. V and J are TRBV5-1 and TRBJ2-3; 11 bases are a match to TRBD2. The CDR3 loop spans 15 amino acids. After removal of 5 bases from V and 1 base from J, the junction contained 3 bases not matched to a gene. Germline CDR1 SGHRS, CDR2 YFSETQ.

V and J are TRBV28 and TRBJ1-2; 9 bases map to TRBD1. In germline, CDR1 is MDHEN, CDR2 SYDVKM. The CDR3 is 15 residues long. V was pared by 5 bases and J by 3 bases, with 7 bases of the junction left unmatched. The CDR3 loop is CASSPGGQGYYGYTF. CDR3 DNA: TGTGCCAGCAGTCCAGGGGGACAGGGTTACTATGGCTACACCTTC.

V and J are TRBV18 and TRBJ2-2; no definite D call. Germline loops: CDR1 KGHSH, CDR2 LQKENI. The ends were cut back, 4 bases at V and 6 bases at J, with 15 bases in the middle. The CDR3 totals 15 residues. The CDR3 DNA is TGTGCCAGCTCACGGCAAGGGTCGTTAGCCGGGGAGCTGTTTTTT. Translated: CASSRQGSLAGELFF. Filled out from reference TRBV18 and TRBJ2-2, the complete variable domain reads NAGVMQNPRHLVRRRGQEARLRCSPMKGHSHVYWYRQLPEEGLKFMVYLQKENIIDESGMPKERFSAEFPKEGPSILRIQQVVRGDSAAYFCASSRQGSLAGELFFGEGSRLTVL.

The chain is built from TRBV6-6 and TRBJ1-2, with TRBD1 matching 7 bases. Losses at the gene ends were 4 bases for V and 3 bases for J; bases not matched to a gene: 8. Per the germline V gene, CDR1 is MNHNY and CDR2 is SVGAGI (reference sequence). This CDR3 has 15 amino acids. CDR3 nucleotide sequence: TGTGCCAGCAGTTCCCAGGGGGAAGGCGACTATGGCTACACCTTC. This codes for CASSSQGEGDYGYTF.

The rearrangement uses TRBV7-2 and TRBJ1-3; 8 nucleotides agree with TRBD1. The germline V gene has CDR1 SGHTA and CDR2 FQGNSA. Trimming cost V 5 bases and J 1 base; bases outside gene matches: 7. The CDR3 is 16 residues long. Written as DNA, the CDR3 is TGTGCCAGCAGCAGACAGGGGATTACATCTGGAAACACCATATATTTT. This translates into CASSRQGITSGNTIYF.

V and J are TRBV7-6 and TRBJ1-2; maybe TRBD1 (6 bases). V was shortened by 2 bases and J by 5 bases, with 12 bases between the two germline ends. The CDR3 contains 14 residues. The germline V gene encodes CDR1 SGHVS and CDR2 FNYEAQ. The CDR3 loop is CASSLNAGAYGYTF. CDR3 nucleotide sequence: TGTGCCAGCAGCTTAAACGCAGGGGCTTATGGCTACACCTTC.

J is TRBJ1-2 and V is TRBV15; 7 positions agree with TRBD1. Germline CDR1 is LNHNV and CDR2 is YYDKDF (reference sequence). V shed 3 bases and J 5 bases; nucleotides not matched to a gene: 9. The CDR3 sequence is 15 residues long. The CDR3 region is CATSSDRAKWYGYTF. CDR3 nucleotides: TGTGCCACCAGCAGTGACAGGGCCAAATGGTATGGCTACACCTTC. Together with reference TRBV15 and TRBJ1-2, the CDR3 gives the full variable domain: DAMVIQNPRYQVTQFGKPVTLSCSQTLNHNVMYWYQQKSSQAPKLLFHYYDKDFNNEADTPDNFQSRRPNTSFCFLDIRSPGLGDTAMYLCATSSDRAKWYGYTFGSGTRLTVV.

The gene calls are TRBV2 and TRBJ2-5, with D possibly matching TRBD1 (5 bases). Germline-derived CDR1 and CDR2 are SNHLY and FYNNEI. CDR3 length equals 10 residues. V was clipped by 7 bases and J by 13 bases, with 13 bases between them. The DNA of the CDR3 is TGTGCCAGCACCCTAACAGGACCGTACTTC. It yields the protein CASTLTGPYF.